In this sample, the clone carrying this T cell receptor beta chain turned up once. Unmatched junction bases numbered 6, after V lost 4 bases and J lost 6 bases. The CDR3 loop spans 13 amino acids. Looked up from germline, CDR1 is SGHTA and CDR2 is FQGTGA. These data belong to a study of blood T cell repertoires in COVID-19. The protocol was immunoSEQ multiplex PCR, while the TCRdb copy is restricted to in-frame clones and leaves out a portion. The data contain 30,000 to 40,000 clones, about nine tenths of them singletons. The sequencing input was peripheral blood. The gene calls are TRBV7-3 and TRBJ2-7; TRBD1 matches at 7 bases. This clonotype originated in a man aged 45-65 years with active or convalescent COVID-19. CDR3 residues: CASSSPGQTEQYF. For the CDR3, the DNA is TGTGCCAGCAGCTCACCGGGACAGACCGAGCAGTACTTC.